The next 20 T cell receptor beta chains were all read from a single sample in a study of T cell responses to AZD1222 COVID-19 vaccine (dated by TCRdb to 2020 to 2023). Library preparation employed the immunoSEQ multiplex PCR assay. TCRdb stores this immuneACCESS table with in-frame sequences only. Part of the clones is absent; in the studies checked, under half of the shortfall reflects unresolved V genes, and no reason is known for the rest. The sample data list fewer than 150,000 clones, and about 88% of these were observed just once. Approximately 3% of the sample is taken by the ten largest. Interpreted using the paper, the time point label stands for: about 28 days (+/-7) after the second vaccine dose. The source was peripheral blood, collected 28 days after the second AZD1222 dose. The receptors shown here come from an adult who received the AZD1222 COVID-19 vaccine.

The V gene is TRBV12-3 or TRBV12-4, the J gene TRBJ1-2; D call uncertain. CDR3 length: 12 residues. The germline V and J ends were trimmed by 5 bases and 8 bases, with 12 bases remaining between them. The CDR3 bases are TGTGCCAGCAGTCACCCAAACGTCGGCTACACCTTC. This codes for CASSHPNVGYTF.

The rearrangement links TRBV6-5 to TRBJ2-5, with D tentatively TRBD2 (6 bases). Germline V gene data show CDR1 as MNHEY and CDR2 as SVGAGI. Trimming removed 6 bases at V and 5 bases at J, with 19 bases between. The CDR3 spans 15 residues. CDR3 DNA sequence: TGTGCCAGCAGGGAGGCGGGGCGGGCCGTGGAGACCCAGTACTTC. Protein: CASREAGRAVETQYF.

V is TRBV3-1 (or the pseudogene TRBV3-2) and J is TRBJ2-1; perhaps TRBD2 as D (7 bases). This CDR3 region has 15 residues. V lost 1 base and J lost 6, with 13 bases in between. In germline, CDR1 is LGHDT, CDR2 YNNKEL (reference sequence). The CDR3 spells CASSQGRGRGNEQFF. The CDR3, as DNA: TGTGCCAGCAGCCAAGGTAGGGGGAGGGGCAATGAGCAGTTCTTC.

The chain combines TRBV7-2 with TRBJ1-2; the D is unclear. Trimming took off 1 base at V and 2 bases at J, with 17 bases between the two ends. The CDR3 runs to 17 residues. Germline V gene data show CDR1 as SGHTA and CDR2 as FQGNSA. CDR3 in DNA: TGTGCCAGCAGCTTAGGTCTTATGAGAGGGCAGAACTATGGCTACACCTTC. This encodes CASSLGLMRGQNYGYTF.

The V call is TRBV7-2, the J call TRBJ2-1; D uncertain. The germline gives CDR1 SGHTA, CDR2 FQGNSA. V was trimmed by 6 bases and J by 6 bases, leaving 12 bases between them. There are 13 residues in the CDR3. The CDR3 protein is CASSPYISNEQFF. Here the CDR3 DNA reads TGTGCCAGCAGTCCGTACATTAGCAATGAGCAGTTCTTC.

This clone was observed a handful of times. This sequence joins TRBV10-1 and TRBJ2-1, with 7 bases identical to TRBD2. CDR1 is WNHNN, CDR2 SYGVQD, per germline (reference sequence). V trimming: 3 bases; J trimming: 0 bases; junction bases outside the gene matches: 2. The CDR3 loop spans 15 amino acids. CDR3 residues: CASSDGTTSYNEQFF. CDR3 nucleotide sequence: TGCGCCAGCAGTGACGGGACTACCTCCTACAATGAGCAGTTCTTC.

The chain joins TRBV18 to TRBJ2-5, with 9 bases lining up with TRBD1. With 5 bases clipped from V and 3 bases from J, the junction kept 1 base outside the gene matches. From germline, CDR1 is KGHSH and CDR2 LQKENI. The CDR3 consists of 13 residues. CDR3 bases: TGTGCCAGCTCATGGACAGGGGAAGAGACCCAGTACTTC. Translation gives CASSWTGEETQYF.

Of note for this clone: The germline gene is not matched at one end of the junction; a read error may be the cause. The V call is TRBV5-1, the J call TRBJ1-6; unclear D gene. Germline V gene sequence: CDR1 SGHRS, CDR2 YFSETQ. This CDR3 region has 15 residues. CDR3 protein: CASSPEGPPNSPLHF. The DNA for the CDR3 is TGCGCCAGCAGCCCGGAGGGCCCACCTAATTCCCCCCTCCACTTT.

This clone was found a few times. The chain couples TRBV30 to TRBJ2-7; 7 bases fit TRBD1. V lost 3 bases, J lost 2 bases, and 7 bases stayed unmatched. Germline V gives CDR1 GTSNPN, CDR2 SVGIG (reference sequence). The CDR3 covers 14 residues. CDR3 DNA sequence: TGTGCCTGGAGGGCAGACAGGGTCCCCTACGAGCAGTACTTC. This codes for CAWRADRVPYEQYF.

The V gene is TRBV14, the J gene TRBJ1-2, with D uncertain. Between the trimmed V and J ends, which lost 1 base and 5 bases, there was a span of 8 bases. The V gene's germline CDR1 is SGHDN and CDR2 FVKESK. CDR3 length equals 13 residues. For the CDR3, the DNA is TGTGCCAGCAGCCAAGCTAAGAATTATGGCTACACCTTC. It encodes CASSQAKNYGYTF.

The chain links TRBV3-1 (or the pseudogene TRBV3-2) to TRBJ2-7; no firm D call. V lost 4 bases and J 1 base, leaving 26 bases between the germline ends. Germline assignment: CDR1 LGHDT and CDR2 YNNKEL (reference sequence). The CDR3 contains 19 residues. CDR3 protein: CASSPRKGNTALGSYEQYF. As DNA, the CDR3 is TGTGCCAGCAGCCCCAGGAAGGGTAACACGGCCCTGGGGTCCTACGAGCAGTACTTC.

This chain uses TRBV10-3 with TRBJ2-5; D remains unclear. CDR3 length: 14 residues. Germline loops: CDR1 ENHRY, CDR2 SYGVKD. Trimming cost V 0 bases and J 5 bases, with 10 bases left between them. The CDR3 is CAISESDGRETQYF. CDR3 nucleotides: TGTGCCATCAGTGAGTCGGACGGCCGGGAGACCCAGTACTTC.

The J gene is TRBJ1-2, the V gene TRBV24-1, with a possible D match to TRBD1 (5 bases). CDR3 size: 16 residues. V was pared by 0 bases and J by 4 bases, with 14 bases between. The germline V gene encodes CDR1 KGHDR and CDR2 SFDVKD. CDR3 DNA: TGTGCCACCAGTGATTTGTTGTACAGGACGGCCTATGGCTACACCTTC. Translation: CATSDLLYRTAYGYTF.

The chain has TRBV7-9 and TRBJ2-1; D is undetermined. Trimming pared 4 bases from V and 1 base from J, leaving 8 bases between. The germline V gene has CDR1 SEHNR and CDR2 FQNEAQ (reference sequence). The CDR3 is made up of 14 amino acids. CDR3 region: CASSSRSSYNEQFF. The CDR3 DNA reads TGTGCCAGCAGCTCCCGGTCGTCCTACAATGAGCAGTTCTTC.

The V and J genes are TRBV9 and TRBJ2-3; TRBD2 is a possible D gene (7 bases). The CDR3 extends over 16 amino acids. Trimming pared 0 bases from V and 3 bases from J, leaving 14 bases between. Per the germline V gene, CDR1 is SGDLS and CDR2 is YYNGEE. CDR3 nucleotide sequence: TGTGCCAGCAGCGTAGAACCAGGGAGGGGGACAGATACGCAGTATTTT. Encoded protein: CASSVEPGRGTDTQYF. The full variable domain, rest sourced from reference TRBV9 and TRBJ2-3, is DSGVTQTPKHLITATGQRVTLRCSPRSGDLSVYWYQQSLDQGLQFLIQYYNGEERAKGNILERFSAQQFPDLHSELNLSSLELGDSALYFCASSVEPGRGTDTQYFGPGTRLTVL.

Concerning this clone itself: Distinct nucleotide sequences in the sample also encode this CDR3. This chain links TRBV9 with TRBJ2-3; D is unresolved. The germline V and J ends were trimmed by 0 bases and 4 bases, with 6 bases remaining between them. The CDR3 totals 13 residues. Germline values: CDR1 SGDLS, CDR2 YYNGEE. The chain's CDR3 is CASSVVAADTQYF. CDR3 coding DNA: TGTGCCAGCAGCGTAGTGGCCGCAGATACGCAGTATTTT.

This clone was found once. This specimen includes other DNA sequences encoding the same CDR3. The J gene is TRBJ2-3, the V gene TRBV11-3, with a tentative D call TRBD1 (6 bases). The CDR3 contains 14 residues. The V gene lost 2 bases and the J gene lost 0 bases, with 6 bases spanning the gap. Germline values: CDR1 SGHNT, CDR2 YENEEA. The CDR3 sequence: CASSLTGSTDTQYF. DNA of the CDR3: TGTGCCAGCAGCTTAACAGGGAGCACAGATACGCAGTATTTT.

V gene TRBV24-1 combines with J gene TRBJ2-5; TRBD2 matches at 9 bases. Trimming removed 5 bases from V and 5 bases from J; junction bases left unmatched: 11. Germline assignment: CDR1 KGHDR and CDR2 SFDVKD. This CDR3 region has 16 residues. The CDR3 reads CATSVGSSGGFETQYF. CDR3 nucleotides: TGTGCCACCAGTGTCGGGAGTAGCGGGGGTTTTGAGACCCAGTACTTC.

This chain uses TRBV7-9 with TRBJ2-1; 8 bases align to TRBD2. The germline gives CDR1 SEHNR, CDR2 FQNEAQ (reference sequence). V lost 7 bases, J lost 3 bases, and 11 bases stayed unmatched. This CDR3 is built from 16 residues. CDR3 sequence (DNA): TGTGCCAGCAATCCTATTAGCGGGAAGGGCTACAATGAGCAGTTCTTC. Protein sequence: CASNPISGKGYNEQFF.

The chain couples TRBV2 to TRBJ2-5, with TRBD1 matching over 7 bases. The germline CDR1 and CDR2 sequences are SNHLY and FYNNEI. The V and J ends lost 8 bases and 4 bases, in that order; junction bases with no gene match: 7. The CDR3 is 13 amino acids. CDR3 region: CASGDRAGETQYF. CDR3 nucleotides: TGTGCCAGCGGAGACAGGGCGGGAGAGACCCAGTACTTC.